Listed below are T cell receptor beta chains from one sample, sequenced in a study of human T cells and chemical hapten exposure. TCRdb called the RACE reads again in MiXCR, with one record for every CDR3 protein. This table holds about 340,000 distinct CDR3 sequences, around 7% found once. Here the sequenced sample was whole blood, taken in connection with sensitization to the hapten diphenylcyclopropenone (DPC). The receptors here all came from a woman aged 18-29 years with alopecia areata. Some clones in this sample may be carry-over from other donors' samples. The CDR3 runs from the conserved cysteine through the conserved F or W. D genes are given only for firm matches. Clone size is shown for a subset of rows, as once, few, many or a class of expanded clone.

V	size	J	D	CDR3	DNA
TRBV28	many	TRBJ1-3	.	CASSPGTLAYSGNTIYF	TGTGCCAGCAGCCCCGGGACACTAGCCTACTCTGGAAACACCATATATTTT
TRBV21-1	few	TRBJ2-7	.	CASSKAESEQGPVEQYF	TGTGCCAGCAGCAAAGCTGAATCGGAACAGGGCCCTGTCGAGCAGTACTTC
TRBV29-1	.	TRBJ1-2	TRBD1	CSVEVYLRGLYYGYTF	TGCAGCGTTGAAGTTTACCTCAGGGGGCTTTACTATGGCTACACCTTC
TRBV27	.	TRBJ1-6	TRBD1	CASSSSTGGSYNSPLHF	TGTGCCAGCAGTTCCTCGACAGGGGGCTCCTATAATTCACCCCTCCACTTT
TRBV28	.	TRBJ1-6	.	CASSLRQFNSPLHF	TGTGCCAGCAGTTTACGTCAGTTTAATTCACCCCTCCACTTT
TRBV20-1	many	TRBJ2-7	TRBD2	CSAPRLAEPYEQYF	TGCAGTGCCCCCCGACTAGCGGAACCCTACGAGCAGTACTTC
TRBV18	.	TRBJ1-5	.	CASSPGTFNQPQHF	TGTGCCAGCTCACCCGGGACATTTAATCAGCCCCAGCATTTT
TRBV4-1	many	TRBJ2-7	.	CASSQDPRSWDEQYF	TGCGCCAGCAGCCAAGATCCTAGGAGTTGGGACGAGCAGTACTTC
TRBV19	few	TRBJ2-3	TRBD2	CASSIGTSGARTDTQYF	TGTGCCAGTAGTATCGGGACTAGCGGGGCACGCACAGATACGCAGTATTTT
TRBV7-9	few	TRBJ1-6	.	CASSPGAESPLHF	TGTGCCAGCAGCCCTGGCGCGGAATCACCCCTCCACTTT
TRBV24-1	.	TRBJ2-1	TRBD1	CATSPGTGTYNEQFF	TGTGCCACCAGTCCCGGGACAGGGACCTACAATGAGCAGTTCTTC
TRBV5-4	few	TRBJ1-2	.	CASSGIDSAYGYTF	TGTGCCAGCAGCGGAATAGACAGCGCCTATGGCTACACCTTC
TRBV28	many	TRBJ2-5	.	CASSFSGAQGETQYF	TGTGCCAGCAGTTTTTCGGGGGCGCAGGGAGAGACCCAGTACTTC
TRBV27	.	TRBJ1-1	.	CASSLRQDLRLNTEAFF	TGTGCCAGCAGTCTTAGACAGGATCTCCGCTTAAACACTGAAGCTTTCTTT
TRBV18	.	TRBJ2-1	.	CASSPAPEYNEPFF	TGTGCCAGCTCACCGGCCCCCGAATACAATGAGCCGTTCTTC
TRBV4-3	few	TRBJ1-6	.	CASSQDSGHGGSPLHF	TGCGCCAGCAGCCAAGATTCGGGACACGGTGGGTCACCCCTCCACTTT
TRBV6-1	many	TRBJ2-7	TRBD2	CASSAGRSYEQYF	TGTGCCAGCAGTGCCGGGAGGAGTTACGAGCAGTACTTC
TRBV7-2	few	TRBJ2-3	.	CASSLVGRGLTDTQYF	TGTGCCAGCAGCTTAGTCGGACGGGGCCTCACAGATACGCAGTATTTT
TRBV7-2	.	TRBJ2-7	.	CASSLRGSTPSYEQYF	TGTGCCAGCAGCTTACGAGGAAGCACTCCCTCCTACGAGCAGTACTTC
TRBV5-1	.	TRBJ2-3	.	CASSLVGVADTQYF	TGCGCCAGCAGCTTGGTAGGGGTAGCAGATACGCAGTATTTT
TRBV11-2	few	TRBJ2-3	.	CASSLSLGVSDTQYF	TGTGCCAGCAGCTTAAGCCTCGGGGTTTCAGATACGCAGTATTTT
TRBV4-3	.	TRBJ1-2	.	CASSQERGQYYGYTF	TGCGCCAGCAGCCAAGAAAGGGGCCAATACTATGGCTACACCTTC
TRBV29-1	many	TRBJ2-7	.	CSVGQNYEQYF	TGCAGCGTTGGCCAGAACTACGAGCAGTACTTC
TRBV6-5	few	TRBJ1-6	.	CASTTRLVSPLHF	TGTGCCAGCACAACCCGCTTAGTTTCACCCCTCCACTTT
TRBV24-1	.	TRBJ1-5	.	CATSVGAGNQPQHF	TGTGCCACCAGTGTAGGTGCAGGGAATCAGCCCCAGCATTTT
TRBV12-3/TRBV12-4	few	TRBJ2-4	.	CASSFLGPGGSIQYF	TGTGCCAGCAGTTTCCTGGGCCCCGGCGGGTCCATTCAGTACTTC
TRBV7-2	few	TRBJ2-4	.	CASSSQTVLAKNIQYF	TGTGCCAGCAGCTCGCAGACAGTGTTAGCCAAAAACATTCAGTACTTC
TRBV6-5	.	TRBJ2-7	.	CASSYRQVSYEQYF	TGTGCCAGCAGTTACCGCCAGGTCTCCTACGAGCAGTACTTC
TRBV28	few	TRBJ2-3	.	CASSSRAGLYTDTQYF	TGTGCCAGCAGCAGTAGAGCCGGACTCTACACAGATACGCAGTATTTT
TRBV6-1	.	TRBJ2-3	TRBD2	CASRVKPPLAGWADTQYF	TGTGCCAGCAGAGTCAAACCCCCACTAGCGGGGTGGGCAGATACGCAGTATTTT
TRBV6-5	once	TRBJ1-1	.	CASSRTLDTEALF	TGTGCCAGCAGTCGAACTCTTGACACTGAAGCTCTCTTT
TRBV7-2	many	TRBJ2-4	TRBD2	CASSRTSGEYIQYF	TGTGCCAGCAGTCGGACTAGCGGGGAGTACATTCAGTACTTC
TRBV4-3	many	TRBJ1-5	.	CASSQDLQQSEIYQPQHF	TGCGCCAGCAGCCAAGATCTACAGCAGAGCGAGATCTATCAGCCCCAGCATTTT
TRBV12-3/TRBV12-4	.	TRBJ1-5	.	CASSSTGTGFVDQHF	TGTGCCAGCAGTTCTACCGGGACCGGATTTGTGGACCAGCATTTT
TRBV28	.	TRBJ2-3	.	CASSLWLGWPPDTQYF	TGTGCCAGCAGTTTATGGCTGGGGTGGCCCCCAGATACGCAGTATTTT
TRBV2	.	TRBJ1-1	.	CASQWEGRATEAFF	TGTGCCAGCCAGTGGGAGGGCAGGGCCACTGAAGCTTTCTTT
TRBV20-1	few	TRBJ1-2	.	CSRNRENLNYGYTF	TGCAGCCGGAACCGGGAGAATCTTAACTATGGCTACACCTTC
TRBV6-5	many	TRBJ2-2	.	CASSTSPGWNTGELFF	TGTGCCAGCAGTACCTCCCCAGGGTGGAACACCGGGGAGCTGTTTTTT
TRBV7-2	many	TRBJ2-3	TRBD2	CASSSMGLAEADTQYF	TGTGCCAGCAGCTCCATGGGACTAGCGGAGGCAGATACGCAGTATTTT
TRBV9	few	TRBJ2-2	.	CASSVDPGRVAGELFF	TGTGCCAGCAGCGTAGACCCAGGGCGCGTGGCCGGGGAGCTGTTTTTT
TRBV3-1	few	TRBJ1-6	.	CASSQGYPRINSPLHF	TGTGCCAGCAGCCAAGGGTACCCTCGGATCAATTCACCCCTCCACTTT
TRBV6-5	few	TRBJ1-6	TRBD1	CASSRGQEYSPLHF	TGTGCCAGCAGCCGCGGACAGGAGTATTCACCCCTCCACTTT
TRBV5-6	few	TRBJ1-3	TRBD1	CASSLGRGLSGNTIYF	TGTGCCAGCAGCTTGGGAAGGGGGCTGTCTGGAAACACCATATATTTT
TRBV29-1	few	TRBJ1-1	.	CSVERRQVVRAFF	TGCAGCGTTGAAAGACGACAGGTGGTGCGAGCTTTCTTT
TRBV18	.	TRBJ2-3	TRBD1	CASSQGQGIVGTDTQYF	TGTGCCAGCTCACAAGGACAGGGGATCGTTGGCACAGATACGCAGTATTTT
TRBV6-5	few	TRBJ2-3	.	CASRPRVAYTSTDTQYF	TGTGCCAGCAGACCCCGAGTAGCCTATACTAGCACAGATACGCAGTATTTT
TRBV12-3/TRBV12-4	.	TRBJ1-5	TRBD1	CASSTNRGRGQPQHF	TGTGCCAGCAGCACGAACAGGGGAAGAGGGCAGCCCCAGCATTTT
TRBV4-3	many	TRBJ1-2	.	CASSQDYRVPYGYTF	TGCGCCAGCAGCCAAGACTACAGGGTGCCCTATGGCTACACCTTC
TRBV28	.	TRBJ2-7	.	CASSFRGDGSQGHSYEQYF	TGTGCCAGCAGTTTCCGTGGGGACGGGTCACAGGGTCATTCATACGAGCAGTACTTC
TRBV7-9	many	TRBJ2-7	.	CASSLGSYEQYF	TGTGCCAGCAGCTTAGGTTCCTACGAGCAGTACTTC
TRBV3-1	few	TRBJ2-1	.	CASSQDLWGSSYNEQFF	TGTGCCAGCAGCCAAGATCTATGGGGGAGCTCCTACAATGAGCAGTTCTTC
TRBV4-1	.	TRBJ2-1	.	CASSQGPANEQFF	TGCGCCAGCAGCCAAGGCCCTGCCAATGAGCAGTTCTTC
TRBV4-2	many	TRBJ2-3	.	CASSQETEADTQYF	TGTGCCAGCAGCCAAGAGACCGAAGCGGATACGCAGTATTTT
TRBV19	.	TRBJ2-7	.	CASSPQDGYEQYF	TGTGCCAGTAGCCCCCAGGACGGCTACGAGCAGTACTTC